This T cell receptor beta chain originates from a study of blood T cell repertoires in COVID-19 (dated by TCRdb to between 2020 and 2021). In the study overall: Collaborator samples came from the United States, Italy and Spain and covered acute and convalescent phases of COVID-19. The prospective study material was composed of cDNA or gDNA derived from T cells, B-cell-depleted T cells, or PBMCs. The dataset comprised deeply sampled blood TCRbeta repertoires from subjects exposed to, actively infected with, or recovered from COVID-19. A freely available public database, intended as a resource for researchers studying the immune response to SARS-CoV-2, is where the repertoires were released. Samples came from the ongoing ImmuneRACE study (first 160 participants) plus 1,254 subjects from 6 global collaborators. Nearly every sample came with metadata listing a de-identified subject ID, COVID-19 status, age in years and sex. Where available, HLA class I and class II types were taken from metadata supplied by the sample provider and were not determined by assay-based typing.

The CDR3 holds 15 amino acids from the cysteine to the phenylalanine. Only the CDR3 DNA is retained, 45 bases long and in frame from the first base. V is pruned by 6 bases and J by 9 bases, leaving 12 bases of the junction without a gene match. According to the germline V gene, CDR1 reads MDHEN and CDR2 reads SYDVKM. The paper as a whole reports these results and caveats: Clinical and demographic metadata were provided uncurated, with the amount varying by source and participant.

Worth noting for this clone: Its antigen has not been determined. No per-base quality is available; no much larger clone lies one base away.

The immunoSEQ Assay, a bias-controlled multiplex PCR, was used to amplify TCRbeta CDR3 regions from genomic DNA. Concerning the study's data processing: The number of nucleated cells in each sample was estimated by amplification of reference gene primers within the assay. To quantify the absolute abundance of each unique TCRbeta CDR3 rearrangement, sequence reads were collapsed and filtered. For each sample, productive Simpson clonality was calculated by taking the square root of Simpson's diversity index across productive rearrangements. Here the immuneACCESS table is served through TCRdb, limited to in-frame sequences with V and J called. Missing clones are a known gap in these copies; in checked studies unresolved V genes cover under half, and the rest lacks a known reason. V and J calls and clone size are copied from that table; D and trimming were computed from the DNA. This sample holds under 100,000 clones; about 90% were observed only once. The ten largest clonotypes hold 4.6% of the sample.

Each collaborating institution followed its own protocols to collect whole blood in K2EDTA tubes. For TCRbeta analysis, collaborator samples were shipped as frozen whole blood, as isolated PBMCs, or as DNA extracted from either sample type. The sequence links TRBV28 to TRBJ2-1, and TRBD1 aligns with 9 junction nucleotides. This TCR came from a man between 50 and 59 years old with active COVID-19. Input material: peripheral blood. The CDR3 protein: CASRPGTGLHGEQFF. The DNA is TGTGCCAGCAGGCCCGGGACAGGGTTGCACGGTGAGCAGTTCTTC.